This entry lists 2 T cell receptor beta chains sequenced from one sample in a study of blood T cell repertoires in COVID-19. Sequencing was performed with immunoSEQ multiplex PCR; in TCRdb, only in-frame clones are kept and a portion is missing. The sample holds fewer than 250,000 clones, roughly 83% seen once. The specimen was peripheral blood. Every receptor here comes from a woman between 50 and 59 years old with acute or convalescent COVID-19.

V and J are TRBV7-2 and TRBJ1-2, with 9 positions matching TRBD1. V trimming: 1 base; J trimming: 8 bases; junction bases outside the gene matches: 11. CDR3 length: 16 amino acids. Germline CDR1 and CDR2: SGHTA and FQGNSA. The CDR3 region has the DNA TGTGCCAGCAGCTTAGGCTTAACAGGGGGCGCGGGAGGCTACACCTTC. This gives the protein CASSLGLTGGAGGYTF.

The chain is built from TRBV30 and TRBJ2-2, with 9 bases fitting TRBD2. The V and J ends lost 5 bases and 4 bases, in that order; junction bases with no gene match: 5. Germline V gene sequence: CDR1 GTSNPN, CDR2 SVGIG (reference sequence). The CDR3 runs to 14 residues. The CDR3 loop reads CAWPGTSSTGELFF. Here the CDR3 DNA reads TGTGCCTGGCCAGGGACTAGCTCCACCGGGGAGCTGTTTTTT. The full variable domain, in which reference TRBV30 and TRBJ2-2 provide the parts outside the CDR3, is SQTIHQWPATLVQPVGSPLSLECTVEGTSNPNLYWYRQAAGRGLQLLFYSVGIGQISSEVPQNLSASRPQDRQFILSSKKLLLSDSGFYLCAWPGTSSTGELFFGEGSRLTVL.